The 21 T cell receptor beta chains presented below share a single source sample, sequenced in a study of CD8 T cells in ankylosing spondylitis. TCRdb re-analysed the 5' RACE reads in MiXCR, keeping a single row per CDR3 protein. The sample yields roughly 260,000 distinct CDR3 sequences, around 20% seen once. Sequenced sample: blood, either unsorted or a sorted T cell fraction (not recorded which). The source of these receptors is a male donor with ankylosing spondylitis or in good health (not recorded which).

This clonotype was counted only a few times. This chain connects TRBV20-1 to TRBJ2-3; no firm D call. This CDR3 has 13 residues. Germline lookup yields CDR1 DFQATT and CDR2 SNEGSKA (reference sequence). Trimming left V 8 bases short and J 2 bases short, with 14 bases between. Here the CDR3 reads CSPLDPYTDTQYF. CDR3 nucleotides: TGCAGTCCTTTGGACCCCTACACAGATACGCAGTATTTT.

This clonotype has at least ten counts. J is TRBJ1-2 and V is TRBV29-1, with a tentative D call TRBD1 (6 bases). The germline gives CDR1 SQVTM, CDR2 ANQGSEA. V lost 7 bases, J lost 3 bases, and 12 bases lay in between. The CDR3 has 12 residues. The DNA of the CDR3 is TGCAGCGGAAGGGAGGGGGACTATGGCTACACCTTC. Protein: CSGREGDYGYTF. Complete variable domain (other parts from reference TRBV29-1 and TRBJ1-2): SAVISQKPSRDICQRGTSLTIQCQVDSQVTMMFWYRQQPGQSLTLIATANQGSEATYESGFVIDKFPISRPNLTFSTLTVSNMSPEDSSIYLCSGREGDYGYTFGSGTRLTVV.

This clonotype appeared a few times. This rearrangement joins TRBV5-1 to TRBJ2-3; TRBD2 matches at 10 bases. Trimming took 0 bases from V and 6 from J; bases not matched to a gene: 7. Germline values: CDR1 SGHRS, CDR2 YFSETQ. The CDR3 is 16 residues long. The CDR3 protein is CASSLVVAGGQDTQYF. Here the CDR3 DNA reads TGCGCCAGCAGCTTGGTTGTAGCGGGGGGCCAGGATACGCAGTATTTT. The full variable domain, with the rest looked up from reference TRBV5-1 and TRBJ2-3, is KAGVTQTPRYLIKTRGQQVTLSCSPISGHRSVSWYQQTPGQGLQFLFEYFSETQRNKGNFPGRFSGRQFSNSRSEMNVSTLELGDSALYLCASSLVVAGGQDTQYFGPGTRLTVL.

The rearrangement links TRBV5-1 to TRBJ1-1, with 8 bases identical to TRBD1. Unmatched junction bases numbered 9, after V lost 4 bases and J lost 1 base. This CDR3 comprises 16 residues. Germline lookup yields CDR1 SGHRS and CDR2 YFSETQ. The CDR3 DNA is TGCGCCAGCAGCCCGGGGACAGGCGTAACGAACACTGAAGCTTTCTTT. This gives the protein CASSPGTGVTNTEAFF. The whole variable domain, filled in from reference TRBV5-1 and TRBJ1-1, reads KAGVTQTPRYLIKTRGQQVTLSCSPISGHRSVSWYQQTPGQGLQFLFEYFSETQRNKGNFPGRFSGRQFSNSRSEMNVSTLELGDSALYLCASSPGTGVTNTEAFFGQGTRLTVV.

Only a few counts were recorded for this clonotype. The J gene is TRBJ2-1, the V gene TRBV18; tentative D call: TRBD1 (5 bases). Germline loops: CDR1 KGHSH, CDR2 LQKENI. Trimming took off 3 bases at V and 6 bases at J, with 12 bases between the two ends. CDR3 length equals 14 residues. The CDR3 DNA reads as TGTGCCAGCTCACCGGACATTTATCCCAATGAGCAGTTCTTC. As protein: CASSPDIYPNEQFF.

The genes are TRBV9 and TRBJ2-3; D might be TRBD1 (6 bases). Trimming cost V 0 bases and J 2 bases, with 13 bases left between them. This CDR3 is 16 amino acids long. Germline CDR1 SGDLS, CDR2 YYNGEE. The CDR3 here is CASSVGTRGHTDTQYF. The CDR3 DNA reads TGTGCCAGCAGCGTAGGCACAAGGGGACACACAGATACGCAGTATTTT.

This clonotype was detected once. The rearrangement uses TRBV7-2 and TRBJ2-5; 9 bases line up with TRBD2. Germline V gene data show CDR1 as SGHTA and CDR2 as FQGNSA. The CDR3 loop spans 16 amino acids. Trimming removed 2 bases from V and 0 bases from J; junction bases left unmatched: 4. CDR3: CASSLLPSGNQETQYF. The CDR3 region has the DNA TGTGCCAGCAGCTTATTGCCTAGCGGGAACCAAGAGACCCAGTACTTC.

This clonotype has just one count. CDR3 region: CASSRDSLTEQYV. The DNA for the CDR3 is TGCGCCAGCAGCCGGGACTCTCTTACCGAGCAGTACGTC. The V and J genes are TRBV5-1 and TRBJ2-7; possibly TRBD2 for D (6 bases). Germline loops: CDR1 SGHRS, CDR2 YFSETQ. There are 13 residues in the CDR3. The V and J ends lost 4 bases and 6 bases respectively, with 14 bases between them.

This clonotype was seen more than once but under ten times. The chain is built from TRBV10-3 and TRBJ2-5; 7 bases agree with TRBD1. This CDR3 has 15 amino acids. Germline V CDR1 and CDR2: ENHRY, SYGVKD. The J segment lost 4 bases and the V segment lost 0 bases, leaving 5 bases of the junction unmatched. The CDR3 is CAISESDRQRETQYF. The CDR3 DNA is TGTGCCATCAGTGAGTCGGACAGGCAACGAGAGACCCAGTACTTC.

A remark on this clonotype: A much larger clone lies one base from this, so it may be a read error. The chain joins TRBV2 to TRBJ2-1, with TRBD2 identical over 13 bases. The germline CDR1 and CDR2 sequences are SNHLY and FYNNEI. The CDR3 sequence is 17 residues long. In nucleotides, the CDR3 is TGTGCCAGCAGGTCGGGACTAGCGGGGTCGGTATACAATGCGCAGTTCTTC. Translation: CASRSGLAGSVYNAQFF.

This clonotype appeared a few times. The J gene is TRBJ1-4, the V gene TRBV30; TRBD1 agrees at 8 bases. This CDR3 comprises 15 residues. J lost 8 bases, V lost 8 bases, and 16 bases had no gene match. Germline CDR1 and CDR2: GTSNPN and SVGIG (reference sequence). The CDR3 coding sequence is TGTGCCCTTCGGCAGGGGGCGAATCGGGCGGAAAAACTGTTTTTT. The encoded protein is CALRQGANRAEKLFF.

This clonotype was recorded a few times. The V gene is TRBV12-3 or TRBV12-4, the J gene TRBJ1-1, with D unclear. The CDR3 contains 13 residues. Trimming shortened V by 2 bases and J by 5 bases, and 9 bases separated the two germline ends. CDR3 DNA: TGTGCCAGCAGTTTAAATGGAGGGACTGAAGCTTTCTTT. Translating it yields CASSLNGGTEAFF.

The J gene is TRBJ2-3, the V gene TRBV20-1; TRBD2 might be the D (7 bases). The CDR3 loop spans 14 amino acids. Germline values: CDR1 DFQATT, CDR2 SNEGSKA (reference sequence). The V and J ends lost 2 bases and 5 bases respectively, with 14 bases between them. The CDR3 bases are TGCAGTGCTAGACAGGGAGGGGGATTAGATACGCAGTATTTT. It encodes CSARQGGGLDTQYF.

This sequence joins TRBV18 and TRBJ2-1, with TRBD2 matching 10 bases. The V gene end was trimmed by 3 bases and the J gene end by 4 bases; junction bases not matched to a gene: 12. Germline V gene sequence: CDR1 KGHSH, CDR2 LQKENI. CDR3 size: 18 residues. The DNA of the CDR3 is TGTGCCAGCTCACCGGCCAAGGGGCTAGCGGGAGATTACAATGAGCAGTTCTTC. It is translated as CASSPAKGLAGDYNEQFF.

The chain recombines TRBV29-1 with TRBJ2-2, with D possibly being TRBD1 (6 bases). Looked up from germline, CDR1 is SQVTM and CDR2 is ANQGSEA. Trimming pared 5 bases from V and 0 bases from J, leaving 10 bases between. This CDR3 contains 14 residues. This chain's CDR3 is CSVLEGANTGELFF. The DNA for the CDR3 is TGCAGCGTTTTAGAGGGGGCGAACACCGGGGAGCTGTTTTTT.

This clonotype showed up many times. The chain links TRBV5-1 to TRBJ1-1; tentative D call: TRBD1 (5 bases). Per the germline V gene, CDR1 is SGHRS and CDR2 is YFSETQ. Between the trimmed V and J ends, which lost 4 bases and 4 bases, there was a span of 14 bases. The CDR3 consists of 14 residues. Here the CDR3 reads CASSEQGGSTEAFF. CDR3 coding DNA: TGCGCCAGCAGCGAGCAGGGTGGATCCACTGAAGCTTTCTTT.

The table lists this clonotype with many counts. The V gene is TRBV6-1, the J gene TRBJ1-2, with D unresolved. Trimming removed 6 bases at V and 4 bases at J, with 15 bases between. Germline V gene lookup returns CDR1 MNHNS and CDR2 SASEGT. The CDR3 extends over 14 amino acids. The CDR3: CASSDTPNSYGYTF. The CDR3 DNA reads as TGTGCCAGCAGCGACACTCCGAATAGCTATGGCTACACCTTC.

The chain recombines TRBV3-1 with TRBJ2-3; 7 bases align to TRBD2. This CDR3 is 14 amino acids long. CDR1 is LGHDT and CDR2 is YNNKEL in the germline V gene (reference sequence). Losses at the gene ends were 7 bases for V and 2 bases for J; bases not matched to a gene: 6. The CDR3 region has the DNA TGTGCCAGCAACCCTAGCGGAACCACAGATACGCAGTATTTT. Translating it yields CASNPSGTTDTQYF.

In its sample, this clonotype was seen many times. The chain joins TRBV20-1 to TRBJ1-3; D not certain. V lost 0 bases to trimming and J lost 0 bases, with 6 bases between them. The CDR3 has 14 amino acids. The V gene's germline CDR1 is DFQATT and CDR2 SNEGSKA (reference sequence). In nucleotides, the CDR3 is TGCAGTGCTAGAGACGAGAGCTCTGGAAACACCATATATTTT. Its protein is CSARDESSGNTIYF.

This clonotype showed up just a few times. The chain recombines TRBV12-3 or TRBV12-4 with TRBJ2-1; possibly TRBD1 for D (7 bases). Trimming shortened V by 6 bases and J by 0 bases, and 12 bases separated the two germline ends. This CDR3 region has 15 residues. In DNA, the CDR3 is TGTGCCAGCAGGCGGGACAGAGGCTCCTACAATGAGCAGTTCTTC. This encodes CASRRDRGSYNEQFF.

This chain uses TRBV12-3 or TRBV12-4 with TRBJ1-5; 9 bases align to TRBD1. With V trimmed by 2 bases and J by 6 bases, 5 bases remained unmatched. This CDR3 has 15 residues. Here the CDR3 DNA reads TGTGCCAGCAGTTTACTGGGACAGGGAGGTCAGCCCCAGCATTTT. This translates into CASSLLGQGGQPQHF.